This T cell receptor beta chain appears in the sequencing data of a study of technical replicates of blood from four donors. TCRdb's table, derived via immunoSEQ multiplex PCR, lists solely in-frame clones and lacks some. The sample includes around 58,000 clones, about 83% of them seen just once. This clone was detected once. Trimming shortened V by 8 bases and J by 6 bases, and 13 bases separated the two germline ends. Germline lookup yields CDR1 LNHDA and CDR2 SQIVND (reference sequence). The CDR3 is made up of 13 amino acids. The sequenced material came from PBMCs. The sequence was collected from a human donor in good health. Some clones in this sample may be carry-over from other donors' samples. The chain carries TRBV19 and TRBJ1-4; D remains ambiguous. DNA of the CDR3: TGTGCCAGTGGAGCAACGAGGGATGAAAAACTGTTTTTT. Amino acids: CASGATRDEKLFF.